The sequence of this T cell receptor (beta chain) was determined in a study of cytomegalovirus exposure and HLA in healthy donors. This clone has a handful of counts. Antigen specificity is unknown. Primers for the PCR totalled 60 Vbeta and 13 Jbeta. Data came from immunoSEQ multiplex PCR; TCRdb stores just in-frame clones and leaves some out. Seen here are about 160,000 clones, under 75% observed once, and the top ten hold roughly 7.1%. Study results and limitations: Among the most significant clusters, several appeared linked to common viral pathogens in a later analysis.

Germline CDR1 reads MGHRA; CDR2 reads YSYEKL. V lost 1 base to trimming and J lost 1 base, with 7 bases between them. This CDR3 is built from 14 residues. The TCR sequence derives from a man aged 35 to 55 in good health and CMV-seropositive. The chain links TRBV4-1 to TRBJ1-1; D remains unclear. Sequencing was done on a sample of PBMCs. CDR3 DNA: TGCGCCAGCAGCCAAGTTAGCGAGAACACTGAAGCTTTCTTT. Encoded protein: CASSQVSENTEAFF.